These T cell receptor beta chains were read from a single sample in a study of blood T cell repertoires in COVID-19. Sequenced by immunoSEQ multiplex PCR; TCRdb stores in-frame clones only, minus some. Counted here are under 300,000 clones, around 85% occurring once; the ten biggest clones make up 3% to 4%. Sequencing was carried out using peripheral blood. The origin of the receptors is a woman between 35 and 50 years old with active or convalescent COVID-19. Both conserved end residues are part of each CDR3. The D gene is left open where the match is weak. A clone size is listed for some rows: how often the clone was seen (once, few, many), or a class if it is expanded.

TRBJ1-5,.,TRBV4-1,few,TGCGCCAGCAGCCAACTTACGACACCTAGCAATCAGCCCCAGCATTTT,CASSQLTTPSNQPQHF
TRBJ1-4,.,TRBV5-1,.,TGCGCCAGCAGCTTGGGCGGGGGTAATGAAAAACTGTTTTTT,CASSLGGGNEKLFF
TRBJ1-6,.,TRBV10-3,.,TGTGCCATCGGGGCAGTTGCTTTTAATTCACCCCTCCACTTT,CAIGAVAFNSPLHF
TRBJ1-6,.,TRBV9,.,TGTGCCAGCAGCGTAGGAGAGAATAATTCACCCCTCCACTTT,CASSVGENNSPLHF
TRBJ1-2,TRBD1,TRBV28,.,TGTGCCAGCAGTTCAGGGACAGGGGCACCCGGCAAGTTAGGCTACACCTTC,CASSSGTGAPGKLGYTF
TRBJ2-3,TRBD2,TRBV3-1/TRBV3-2,.,TGTGCCAGCAGCTGGCGGGGGAGGGACACAGATACGCAGTATTTT,CASSWRGRDTDTQYF
TRBJ1-5,TRBD1,TRBV2,.,TGTGCCAGCAGGAGGACAGGGTCGGACCAGCCCCAGCATTTT,CASRRTGSDQPQHF
TRBJ1-5,TRBD1,TRBV19,.,TGTGCCAGTAGCGGATGGGACAGGGGGTTAGGCAATCAGCCCCAGCATTTT,CASSGWDRGLGNQPQHF
TRBJ1-6,TRBD1,TRBV7-2,few,TGTGCCAGCATTAGAGGTGGGACAGGGCATTCACCCCTCCACTTT,CASIRGGTGHSPLHF
TRBJ1-6,TRBD1,TRBV7-3,few,TGTGCCAGCAGCCAGGGGACAGGGAATAATTCACCCCTCCACTTT,CASSQGTGNNSPLHF
TRBJ1-5,TRBD1,TRBV5-8,.,TGTGCCAGCAGCTTGTGGGGCGCAGGGGGCCGTCAGCCCCAGCATTTT,CASSLWGAGGRQPQHF
TRBJ2-1,TRBD2,TRBV29-1,.,TGCAGCGTTGTCCCAGCGGGGGGAAATGAGCAGTTCTTC,CSVVPAGGNEQFF
TRBJ1-6,.,TRBV7-9,.,TGTGCCAGCAGCGACACCCGGCAGGGTAATTCACCCCTCCACTTT,CASSDTRQGNSPLHF
TRBJ2-5,TRBD2,TRBV15,.,TGTGCCACCAGCAGAGACGGACTAGCTTATACCGGAGAGACCCAGTACTTC,CATSRDGLAYTGETQYF
TRBJ2-2,TRBD2,TRBV19,.,TGTGCCAGTAGTTCGGGTCTAGCGGGGGACGGGGAGCTGTTTTTT,CASSSGLAGDGELFF
TRBJ2-5,.,TRBV14,.,TGTGCCAGCAGCCCCAGTTGGGAGACCCAGTACTTC,CASSPSWETQYF
TRBJ1-1,.,TRBV30,.,TGTGCCTGGAGCGGAGGGGAGTCCGGGGGGCGCGGGAACACTGAAGCTTTCTTT,CAWSGGESGGRGNTEAFF
TRBJ1-1,.,TRBV5-5,.,TGTGCCAGCAGCCTGGGTCGCAGGGGACACACTGAAGCTTTCTTT,CASSLGRRGHTEAFF
TRBJ2-2,.,TRBV28,.,TGTGCCAGCAGTCCACGACTAATCACCGGGGAGCTGTTTTTT,CASSPRLITGELFF
TRBJ1-4,TRBD1,TRBV30,.,TGTGCCTGGAGTGACAGGGGTGAAAAACTGTTTTTT,CAWSDRGEKLFF
TRBJ2-1,.,TRBV6-5,.,TGTGCCAGCAGTTACTCGAGGCTAAGGAATGAGCAGTTCTTC,CASSYSRLRNEQFF
TRBJ1-5,.,TRBV28,.,TGTGCCAGCAGCCCGGTCCCAACCGGGGTTCAGCCCCAGCATTTT,CASSPVPTGVQPQHF
TRBJ2-3,.,TRBV3-1/TRBV3-2,few,TGTGCCAGCAGCGAAAAAGCTAAAGGCACAGATACGCAGTATTTT,CASSEKAKGTDTQYF
TRBJ2-5,TRBD2,TRBV7-9,once,TGTGCCAGCAGCTTAGTTCGCCGCTTGGCGGGGGGGCCTCAAGAGACCCAGTACTTC,CASSLVRRLAGGPQETQYF
TRBJ1-3,TRBD1,TRBV19,.,TGTGCCAGTAGTCTTGGACAGGGTCGATGGGACACCATATATTTT,CASSLGQGRWDTIYF
TRBJ1-5,TRBD1,TRBV5-6,.,TGTGCCAGCAGCTTCGGGACAGGGGGAAATCAGCCCCAGCATTTT,CASSFGTGGNQPQHF
TRBJ2-7,.,TRBV27,.,TGTGCCAGCAGTTTACAGGGCTCCTACGAGCAGTACTTC,CASSLQGSYEQYF
TRBJ1-3,.,TRBV28,.,TGTGCCAGCGGATCTAGGAGCTCTGGAAACACCATATATTTT,CASGSRSSGNTIYF
TRBJ1-2,.,TRBV25-1,.,TGTGCCAGCAGTGATGGGGGGTGGGATGGCTACACCTTC,CASSDGGWDGYTF
TRBJ2-1,.,TRBV28,.,TGTGCCAGTCGGCCTCACCCAGGTTCCTCCTACAATGAGCAGTTCTTC,CASRPHPGSSYNEQFF
TRBJ2-3,.,TRBV11-3,once,TGTGCCAGCAGCTTAGAATCCATAGATACGCAGTATTTT,CASSLESIDTQYF
TRBJ2-4,.,TRBV21-1,.,TGTGCCAGCACCAGGACTAGCGGGGGCTTCCTAGCCAAAAACATTCAGTACTTC,CASTRTSGGFLAKNIQYF
TRBJ1-6,.,TRBV28,.,TGTGCCAGTGGAACGGGGAGCTCCTATAATTCACCCCTCCACTTT,CASGTGSSYNSPLHF
TRBJ2-5,TRBD1,TRBV6-5,.,TGTGCCAGCAGTTACGGTCAGGGGGCGCGGGAGACCCAGTACTTC,CASSYGQGARETQYF
TRBJ2-2,TRBD2,TRBV10-3,many,TGTGCCATCAGTGAGGGGACTAGCGGGGGGACCGGGGAGCTGTTTTTT,CAISEGTSGGTGELFF
TRBJ1-2,.,TRBV6-4,.,TGTGCCAGCAGTGACCGGGGCGGGACGGATGGCTACACCTTC,CASSDRGGTDGYTF
TRBJ2-1,.,TRBV11-2,.,TGTGCCAGCAACCAGGGTCCAATCAATGAGCAGTTCTTC,CASNQGPINEQFF
TRBJ1-6,.,TRBV19,.,TGTGCCAGTAGTATGACACCGACGTATAATTCACCCCTCCACTTT,CASSMTPTYNSPLHF
TRBJ2-6,TRBD1,TRBV4-2,.,TGTGCCAGCAGCTCCGGGACAGGGTTCACTGGGGCCAACGTCCTGACTTTC,CASSSGTGFTGANVLTF
TRBJ2-3,TRBD2,TRBV7-2,few,TGTGCCAGCAGCCGAACGACTAGCTCTACGCAGTATTTT,CASSRTTSSTQYF
TRBJ2-1,.,TRBV5-1,.,TGCGCCAGCAGCTCCCGGGACACCCTTTACAATGAGCAGTTCTTC,CASSSRDTLYNEQFF